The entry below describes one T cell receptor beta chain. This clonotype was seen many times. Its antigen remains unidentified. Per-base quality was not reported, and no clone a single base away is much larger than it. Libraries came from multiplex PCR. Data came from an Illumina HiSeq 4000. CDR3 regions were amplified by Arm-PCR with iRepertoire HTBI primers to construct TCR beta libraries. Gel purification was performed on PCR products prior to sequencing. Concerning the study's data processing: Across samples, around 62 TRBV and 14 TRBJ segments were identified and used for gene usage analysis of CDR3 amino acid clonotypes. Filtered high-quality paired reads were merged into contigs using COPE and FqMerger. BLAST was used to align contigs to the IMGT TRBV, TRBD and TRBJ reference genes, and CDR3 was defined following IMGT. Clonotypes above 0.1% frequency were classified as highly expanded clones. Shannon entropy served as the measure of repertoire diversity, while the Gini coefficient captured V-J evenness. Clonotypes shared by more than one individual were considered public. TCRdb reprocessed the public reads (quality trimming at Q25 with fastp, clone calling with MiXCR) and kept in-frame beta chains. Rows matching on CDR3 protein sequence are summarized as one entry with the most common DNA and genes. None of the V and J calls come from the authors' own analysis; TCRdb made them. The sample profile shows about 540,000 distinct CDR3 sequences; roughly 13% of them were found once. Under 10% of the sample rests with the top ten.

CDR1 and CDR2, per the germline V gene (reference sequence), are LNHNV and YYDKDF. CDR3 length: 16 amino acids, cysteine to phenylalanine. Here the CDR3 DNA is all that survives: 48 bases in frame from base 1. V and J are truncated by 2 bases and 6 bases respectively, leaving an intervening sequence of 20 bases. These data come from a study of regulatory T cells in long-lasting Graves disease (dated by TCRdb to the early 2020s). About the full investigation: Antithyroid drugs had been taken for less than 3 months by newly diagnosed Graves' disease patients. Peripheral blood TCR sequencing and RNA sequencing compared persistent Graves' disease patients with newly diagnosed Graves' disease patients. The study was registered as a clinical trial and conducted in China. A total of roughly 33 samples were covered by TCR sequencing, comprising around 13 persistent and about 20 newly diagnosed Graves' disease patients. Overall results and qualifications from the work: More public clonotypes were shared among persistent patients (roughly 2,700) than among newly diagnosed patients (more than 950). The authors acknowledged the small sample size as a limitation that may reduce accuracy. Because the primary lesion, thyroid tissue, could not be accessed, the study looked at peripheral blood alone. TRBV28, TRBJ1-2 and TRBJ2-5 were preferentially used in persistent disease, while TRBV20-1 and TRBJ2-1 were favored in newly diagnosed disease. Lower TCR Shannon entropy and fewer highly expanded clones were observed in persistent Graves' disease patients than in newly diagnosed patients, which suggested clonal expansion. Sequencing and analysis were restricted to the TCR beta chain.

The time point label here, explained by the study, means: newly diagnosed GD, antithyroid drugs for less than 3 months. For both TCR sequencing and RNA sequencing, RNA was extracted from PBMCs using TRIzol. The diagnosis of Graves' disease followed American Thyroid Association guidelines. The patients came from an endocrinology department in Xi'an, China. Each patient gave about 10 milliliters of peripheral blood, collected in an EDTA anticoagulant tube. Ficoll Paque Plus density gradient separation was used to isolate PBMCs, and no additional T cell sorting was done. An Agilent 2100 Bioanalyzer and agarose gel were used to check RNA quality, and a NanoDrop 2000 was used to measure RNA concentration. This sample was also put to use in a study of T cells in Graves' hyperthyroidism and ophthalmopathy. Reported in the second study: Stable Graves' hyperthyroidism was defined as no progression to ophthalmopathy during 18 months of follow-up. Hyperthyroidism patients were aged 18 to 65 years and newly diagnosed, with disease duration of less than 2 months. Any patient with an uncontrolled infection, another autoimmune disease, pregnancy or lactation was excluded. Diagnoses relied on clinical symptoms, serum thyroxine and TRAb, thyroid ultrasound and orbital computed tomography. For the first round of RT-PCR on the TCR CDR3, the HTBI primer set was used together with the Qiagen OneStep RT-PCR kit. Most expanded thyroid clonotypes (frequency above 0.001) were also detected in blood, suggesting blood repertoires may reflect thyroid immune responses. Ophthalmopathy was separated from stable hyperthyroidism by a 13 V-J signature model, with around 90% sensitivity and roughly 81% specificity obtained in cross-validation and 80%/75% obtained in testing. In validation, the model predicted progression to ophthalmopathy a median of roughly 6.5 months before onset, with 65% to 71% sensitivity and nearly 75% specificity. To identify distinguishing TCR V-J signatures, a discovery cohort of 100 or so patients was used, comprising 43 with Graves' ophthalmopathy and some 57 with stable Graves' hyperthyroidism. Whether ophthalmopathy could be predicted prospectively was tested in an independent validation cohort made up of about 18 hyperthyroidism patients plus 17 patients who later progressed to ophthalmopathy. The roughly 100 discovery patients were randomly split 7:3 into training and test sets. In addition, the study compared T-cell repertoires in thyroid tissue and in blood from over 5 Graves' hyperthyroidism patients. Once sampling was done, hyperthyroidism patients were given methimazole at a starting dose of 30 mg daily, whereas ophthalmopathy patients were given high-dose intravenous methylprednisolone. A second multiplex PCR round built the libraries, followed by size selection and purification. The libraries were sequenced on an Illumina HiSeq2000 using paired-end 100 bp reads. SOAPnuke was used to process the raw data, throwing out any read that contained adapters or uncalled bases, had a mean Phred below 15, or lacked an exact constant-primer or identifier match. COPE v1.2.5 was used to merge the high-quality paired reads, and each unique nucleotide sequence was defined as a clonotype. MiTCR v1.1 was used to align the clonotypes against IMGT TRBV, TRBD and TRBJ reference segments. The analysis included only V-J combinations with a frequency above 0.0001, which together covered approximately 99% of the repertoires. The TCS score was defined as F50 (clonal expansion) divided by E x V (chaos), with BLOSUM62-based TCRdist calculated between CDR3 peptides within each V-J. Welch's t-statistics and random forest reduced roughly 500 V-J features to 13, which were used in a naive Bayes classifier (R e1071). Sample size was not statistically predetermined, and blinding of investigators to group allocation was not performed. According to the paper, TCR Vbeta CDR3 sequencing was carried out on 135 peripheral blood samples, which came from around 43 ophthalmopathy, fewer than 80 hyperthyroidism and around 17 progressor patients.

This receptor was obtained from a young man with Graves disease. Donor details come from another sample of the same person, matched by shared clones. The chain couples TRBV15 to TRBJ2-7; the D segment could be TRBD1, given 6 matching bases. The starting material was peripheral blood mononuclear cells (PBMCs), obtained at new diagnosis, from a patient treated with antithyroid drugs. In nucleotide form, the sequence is TGTGCCACCAGCAGATTCATTACCGGGACACCCCTCGAGCAGTACTTC. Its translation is CATSRFITGTPLEQYF.